The 4 T cell receptor beta chains below come from one sample, sequenced in a study of CD8+ T cells in alopecia areata (dated by TCRdb to the late 2010s). Libraries were made using the immunoSEQ multiplex PCR assay. For TCR sequencing, RNA was extracted from every sample and reverse transcribed into cDNA to serve as template. The table comes from immuneACCESS by way of TCRdb, which keeps in-frame sequences with V and J called. Part of the clones is missing from these tables; in studies checked, under half for an unresolved V gene and the rest for unknown reasons. The table notes approximately 110,000 clones here, none of them singletons. Roughly 21% of the sample rests with the top ten. Sequencing was carried out using lesional skin. The source of these receptors is a C3H/HeJ mouse with alopecia areata. The MHC haplotype carried by mice of this strain is H2-k.

This clone was counted between two and nine times. Mouse names are used for the genes. The CDR3 extends 4 residues past the end of the read, so its final part is completed from the germline J gene. The chain combines TRBV19 with TRBJ2-2; maybe TRBD2 (7 bases). CDR3 length equals 14 residues. Germline CDR1 FNHDT, CDR2 SITEND (reference sequence). The V gene lost 6 bases and the J gene lost 0 bases, with 9 bases spanning the gap. The chain's CDR3 is CASKGGANTGQLYF. CDR3 DNA (partial): TGTGCCAGCAAGGGGGGCGCAAACACCGGG.

On this clone: Each gene name is a mouse one. The read terminates 4 residues before the CDR3 end, so the remaining end is supplied by the germline J gene. This rearrangement joins TRBV1 to TRBJ2-7; TRBD1 is a possible D gene (6 bases). This CDR3 contains 13 residues. Germline lookup yields CDR1 NSQYPW and CDR2 LRSPGD (reference sequence). Partial CDR3 DNA: TGCACCTGCAGACCGGGACAAAATTAT. Residues: CTCRPGQNY. The full CDR3 protein reads CTCRPGQNYEQYF.

This clone showed up just a few times. Gene names denote mouse genes. The sequenced fragment ends 4 residues before the CDR3 boundary, so the rest is inferred from the germline J gene. The chain links TRBV17 to TRBJ2-7, with 8 bases matching TRBD2. Looked up from germline, CDR1 is MNHDT and CDR2 is YYDKIL. CDR3 length: 15 amino acids. The part of the CDR3 DNA that was read is TGTGCTAGCAGTAGAGAGCGCTGGGGGGCGTAT. It is translated as CASSRERWGAY. The CDR3 as a whole reads CASSRERWGAYEQYF.

A word on this clone: Each gene name is a mouse one. Sequencing ends 4 residues short of the CDR3 end; the germline J gene provides the rest. The rearrangement uses TRBV13-3 and TRBJ2-7; D gene unclear. CDR3 length: 13 residues. Germline values: CDR1 NNHDY, CDR2 SYVADS. Trimming removed 0 bases from V and 3 bases from J, with 7 bases in between. CDR3 sequence: CASSDAQVYEQYF. The sequenced CDR3 bases are TGTGCCAGCAGTGATGCCCAGGTCTAT.